The sequence of this T cell receptor (beta chain) was determined in a study of blood T cell repertoires in COVID-19. In the study overall: The origin of the acute and convalescent COVID-19 samples was the United States, Italy and Spain.

TCRdb's copy holds only in-frame clones and misses some; the assay was immunoSEQ multiplex PCR. Here the sample spans roughly 410,000 clones, around 89% being singletons. The germline V gene encodes CDR1 MGHRA and CDR2 YSYEKL. The CDR3 is made up of 14 amino acids. V lost 2 bases, J lost 1 base, and 8 bases lay in between. The sample consisted of peripheral blood. The source is a woman between 40 and 55 years old with COVID-19, enrolled during active disease. The chain recombines TRBV4-1 with TRBJ1-1; D is perhaps TRBD1 (5 bases). Here the CDR3 reads CASSQRQQNTEAFF. Written as DNA, the CDR3 is TGCGCCAGCAGCCAACGACAGCAGAACACTGAAGCTTTCTTT.